This T cell receptor beta chain was sequenced in a study of tissue T cells after allogeneic stem cell transplantation. Findings of the study overall: Shared clones across patients were few; motif clustering revealed tissue-specific shared signatures.

About this clone: Its antigen is unknown. Germline is not matched at one junction end, which may reflect a read error. The listed genes are named as in mouse. The observed sequence ends 1 residue before the CDR3 terminus, with the missing tail filled in from the germline J gene.

CDR3 length equals 15 residues. CDR1 SGHSA and CDR2 FRNQAP come from the germline V gene. Some clones are missing from TCRdb's copy, which holds only in-frame ones; the method was immunoSEQ multiplex PCR. The repertoire includes tens of thousands of clones, around 77% of them detected once, and about 0.63% sits in the top ten. This clonotype was sampled from a female BALB/c mouse in good health. The mice in this strain carry MHC haplotype H2-d. The genes are TRBV16 and TRBJ2-5; possible D gene TRBD1, 5 bases. The specimen sequenced was spleen. CDR3 region: CASSLETDTQGTQYF. The CDR3 bases that were read are TGTGCAAGCAGCTTAGAAACGGACACTCAAGGCACCCAGTAC.